This T cell receptor beta chain was recovered during a study of shared clonotypes between healthy human individuals. For the study at large: Three CD4 naive, three CD4 memory, two CD8 naive and one CD8 memory plate were used per donor.

Germline V gives CDR1 LGHNA, CDR2 YSLEER. Trimming took 3 bases from V and 5 from J; bases not matched to a gene: 17. This CDR3 is built from 19 residues. CD45RO-negative, CCR7-selected cells formed the naive CD8 fraction, which excluded terminally differentiated effector memory CD45RA+ cells. Replicate sorted-subset PCRs were loaded with about 0.2 ug DNA, 30,000 to 35,000 T cell genomes. Generated by immunoSEQ multiplex PCR, the TCRdb table keeps only in-frame clones and is missing some. The sample holds about 2 million clones; approximately 95% are singletons and the top ten take 0.9% to 1.4%. The clonotype comes from a man between 18 and 29 years old in good health. The sequencing input was naive CD8+ T cells sorted from blood. The gene calls are TRBV4-3 and TRBJ2-2; 8 bases match TRBD1. CDR3 loop: CASSHFLGLRQGSTGELFF. The CDR3 region has the DNA TGCGCCAGCAGCCACTTCCTTGGTCTGAGACAGGGGAGTACCGGGGAGCTGTTTTTT.